The 28 T cell receptor beta chains given below trace back to one sample, sequenced in a study of human T cells and chemical hapten exposure (dated by TCRdb to about 2021). Library preparation employed RACE. Reads for this sample came from a NextSeq 500. TCRdb trimmed public reads at Q25 via fastp, called clones via MiXCR and kept in-frame beta chains. Rows are combined by CDR3 protein, so each entry shows the most common genes and DNA. The sample table holds approximately 38,000 distinct CDR3 sequences, of which over 9.5% were seen once. In total, the top ten clones hold about 6% of the sample. In the paper's terms, the time point label means: pre-sensitization, week 0. In light of the paper, this sample's treatment or condition label describes: therapeutic diphenylcyclopropenone sensitization with weekly scalp DPC. The sequenced sample was whole blood, obtained in connection with sensitization to the hapten diphenylcyclopropenone (DPC). The source of these receptors is a man aged 25-45 years with alopecia areata. Some clones in this sample may be carry-over from other donors' samples.

The chain is built from TRBV6-2 or TRBV6-3 and TRBJ2-5; 8 positions agree with TRBD2. Germline V lookup: CDR1 MNHEY, CDR2 SVGEGT. J lost 5 bases, V lost 6 bases, and 8 bases had no gene match. The CDR3 has 14 residues. This CDR3 reads CASSFSGNFETQYF. CDR3 sequence (DNA): TGTGCCAGCAGCTTTAGCGGGAACTTCGAGACCCAGTACTTC.

By its share, this clonotype is medium-sized. The chain recombines TRBV5-1 with TRBJ2-5; no clear D. Germline loops: CDR1 SGHRS, CDR2 YFSETQ. V lost 0 bases, J lost 2 bases, and 11 bases lay in between. The CDR3 runs to 15 residues. This chain's CDR3 is CASSLEGFEQETQYF. The DNA for the CDR3 is TGCGCCAGCAGCTTGGAAGGGTTTGAGCAAGAGACCCAGTACTTC.

There are many counts of this clonotype. This chain connects TRBV14 to TRBJ1-4; 8 bases are shared with TRBD1. The length of the CDR3 is 15 residues. J was trimmed by 8 bases and V by 0 bases; bases with no gene match: 5. The germline CDR1 and CDR2 sequences are SGHDN and FVKESK. The CDR3: CASSQEHRGTEKLFF. Here the CDR3 DNA reads TGTGCCAGCAGCCAAGAGCACAGGGGGACCGAAAAACTGTTTTTT.

This clonotype was counted many times. The genes are TRBV11-2 and TRBJ2-5; tentative D call: TRBD2 (5 bases). Per the germline V gene, CDR1 is SGHAT and CDR2 is FQNNGV. The V and J ends lost 1 base and 2 bases respectively, with 14 bases between them. CDR3 length: 16 amino acids. This CDR3 reads CASSLGAGLNQETQYF. DNA of the CDR3: TGTGCCAGCAGCTTAGGGGCAGGACTGAATCAAGAGACCCAGTACTTC.

This clonotype was counted a single time. This chain joins TRBV12-3 or TRBV12-4 and TRBJ2-3, with 8 bases matching TRBD2. V lost 5 bases to trimming and J lost 1 base; unmatched junction nucleotides: 8. CDR3 length equals 16 residues. The CDR3 sequence: CASSHSPGGGTDTQYF. CDR3 nucleotides: TGTGCCAGCAGTCACTCCCCCGGGGGGGGCACAGATACGCAGTATTTT.

This clonotype was detected many times. CDR3 region: CAISGGGLAGNNEQFF. As DNA, the CDR3 is TGTGCCATCTCAGGTGGGGGACTAGCGGGAAACAATGAGCAGTTCTTC. The gene calls are TRBV10-3 and TRBJ2-1; 13 nucleotides align to TRBD2. In germline, CDR1 is ENHRY, CDR2 SYGVKD. Unmatched junction bases numbered 9, after V lost 8 bases and J lost 5 bases. The CDR3 has 16 amino acids.

This clonotype was detected many times. V and J are TRBV5-1 and TRBJ2-5, with TRBD1 matching 7 bases. Germline V CDR1 and CDR2: SGHRS, YFSETQ. CDR3 length: 14 amino acids. V was clipped by 4 bases and J by 1 base; unmatched bases: 4. CDR3 region: CASSGGQSQETQYF. In DNA, the CDR3 is TGCGCCAGCAGCGGGGGACAGTCCCAAGAGACCCAGTACTTC.

In this sample, this clonotype turned up a few times. V is TRBV20-1 and J is TRBJ2-1; 11 nucleotides align to TRBD1. Germline loops: CDR1 DFQATT, CDR2 SNEGSKA (reference sequence). The CDR3 contains 14 residues. V lost 8 bases and J lost 12; bases outside the gene matches: 15. CDR3 bases: TGCAGTACCGTTACCGGGACAGGGGGTCTTGGGCAGTTCTTC. Amino acid sequence: CSTVTGTGGLGQFF.

The sample holds many counts of this clonotype. This rearrangement joins TRBV7-3 to TRBJ2-6; D gene ambiguous. V was clipped by 2 bases and J by 0 bases, with 8 bases between them. The CDR3 is 16 amino acids. In germline, CDR1 is SGHTA, CDR2 FQGTGA. The CDR3 loop is CASSLFGFSGANVLTF. CDR3 coding DNA: TGTGCCAGCAGCTTATTTGGTTTCTCTGGGGCCAACGTCCTGACTTTC.

This clonotype was seen repeatedly, ten times or more. This rearrangement joins TRBV7-9 to TRBJ1-5, with D unresolved. The germline V gene has CDR1 SEHNR and CDR2 FQNEAQ (reference sequence). With 3 bases removed from V and 0 bases from J, the gap between germline ends came to 3 bases. The CDR3 loop spans 13 amino acids. CDR3 protein: CASSFSSNQPQHF. In DNA, the CDR3 is TGTGCCAGCAGCTTTAGTAGCAATCAGCCCCAGCATTTT.

The CDR3 protein is CASSQTQMEWEKLFF. CDR3 in DNA: TGTGCCAGCAGTCAGACCCAGATGGAGTGGGAAAAACTGTTTTTT. The gene calls are TRBV12-3 or TRBV12-4 and TRBJ1-4; D is uncertain. CDR3 size: 15 residues. The V end was cut by 5 bases, the J end by 8 bases, with 18 bases between.

This clonotype is medium-sized within its sample. This chain uses TRBV6-2 or TRBV6-3 with TRBJ2-5; 9 bases line up with TRBD2. The length of the CDR3 is 14 residues. V was pared by 5 bases and J by 7 bases, with 8 bases of the junction left unmatched. Per the germline V gene, CDR1 is MNHEY and CDR2 is SVGEGT. The CDR3 coding sequence is TGTGCCAGCAGTCGCAGCGGGGGGAAGATGACCCAGTACTTC. Translation gives CASSRSGGKMTQYF.

This clonotype has ten or more counts. V and J are TRBV18 and TRBJ2-7, with D perhaps TRBD1 (6 bases). The CDR3 has 14 residues. Trimming cost V 3 bases and J 5 bases, with 14 bases left between them. Germline lookup yields CDR1 KGHSH and CDR2 LQKENI. The CDR3 protein is CASSPDRLSHEQYF. CDR3 bases: TGTGCCAGCTCACCCGACAGGCTCTCTCACGAGCAGTACTTC.

The chain has TRBV7-8 and TRBJ2-7; TRBD2 aligns across 10 bases. Germline V gene data show CDR1 as SGHVS and CDR2 as FQNEAQ. The CDR3 covers 18 residues. J lost 2 bases, V lost 5 bases, and 15 bases had no gene match. This chain's CDR3 is CASSPHPPGLANAYEQYV. As DNA, the CDR3 is TGTGCCAGCAGCCCGCATCCCCCGGGACTAGCGAACGCCTACGAGCAGTACGTC.

This clonotype has a count of ten or more. This CDR3 reads CASMDRGYQPQHF. The CDR3 DNA follows: TGTGCCAGCATGGACAGGGGATATCAGCCCCAGCATTTT. The rearrangement uses TRBV2 and TRBJ1-5; 9 bases are shared with TRBD1. J was trimmed by 5 bases and V by 7 bases; bases with no gene match: 3. Germline V gene data show CDR1 as SNHLY and CDR2 as FYNNEI. The CDR3 totals 13 residues.

The chain uses TRBV7-6 and TRBJ2-7, with 9 positions matching TRBD1. Germline values: CDR1 SGHVS, CDR2 FNYEAQ. J gave up 4 bases and V 5 bases, and 3 bases lay outside the gene matches. The CDR3 is 13 residues long. Here the CDR3 reads CASSLTGGYEQYV. DNA of the CDR3: TGTGCCAGCAGCCTGACAGGGGGTTACGAGCAGTACGTC.

This clonotype has a handful of counts. The V and J genes are TRBV9 and TRBJ2-7, with 8 bases that match TRBD1. The CDR3 totals 14 residues. Germline lookup yields CDR1 SGDLS and CDR2 YYNGEE. J lost 5 bases, V lost 4 bases, and 8 bases had no gene match. CDR3 residues: CASSSSDRGHEQYF. The CDR3 DNA reads as TGTGCCAGCAGCTCCAGCGACAGGGGCCACGAGCAGTACTTC.

Only one count was recorded for this clonotype. The CDR3 sequence is CASSQSADSGANVLTF. CDR3 nucleotides: TGCGCCAGCAGCCAATCCGCGGACTCTGGGGCCAACGTCCTGACTTTC. This chain uses TRBV4-3 with TRBJ2-6; D remains ambiguous. Germline assignment: CDR1 LGHNA and CDR2 YSLEER. V gave up 2 bases and J gave up 0 bases, with 8 bases separating them. The CDR3 has 16 amino acids.

J is TRBJ2-7 and V is TRBV27, with a possible D match to TRBD1 (5 bases). V lost 5 bases and J 2 bases, leaving 10 bases between the germline ends. Germline lookup yields CDR1 MNHEY and CDR2 SMNVEV (reference sequence). The CDR3 is 13 residues long. The CDR3 nucleotides are TGTGCCAGCAGTCGGCAGGGAACCTACGAGCAGTACTTC. As protein: CASSRQGTYEQYF.

This clonotype was counted only a few times. The V call is TRBV12-3 or TRBV12-4, the J call TRBJ2-2; tentatively, D is TRBD2 (6 bases). This CDR3 region has 14 residues. V shed 7 bases and J shed 2 bases, with 11 bases lying between them. The DNA of the CDR3 is TGTGCCAGCATCCTCGGGGGTAACACCGGGGAGCTGTTTTTT. This translates into CASILGGNTGELFF.

This clonotype was detected many times. This chain connects TRBV6-5 to TRBJ1-1, with D tentatively TRBD1 (5 bases). V lost 6 bases and J lost 4, with 12 bases in between. The germline gives CDR1 MNHEY, CDR2 SVGAGI. This CDR3 has 13 residues. The CDR3 sequence: CASRRRGTTEAFF. The CDR3 nucleotides are TGTGCCAGCAGACGACGTGGGACCACTGAAGCTTTCTTT.

This clonotype was observed a handful of times. V gene TRBV20-1 combines with J gene TRBJ2-1, with 7 positions matching TRBD2. CDR1 DFQATT and CDR2 SNEGSKA come from the germline V gene (reference sequence). V shed 0 bases and J 0 bases; nucleotides not matched to a gene: 5. The CDR3 contains 16 residues. The CDR3 DNA sequence: TGCAGTGCTAGAGAGAGCGGGGCCCACTCCTACAATGAGCAGTTCTTC. Encoded protein: CSARESGAHSYNEQFF.

This clonotype was seen a few times. The chain carries TRBV6-6 and TRBJ1-1; D call uncertain. CDR3 size: 15 residues. V lost 8 bases to trimming and J lost 1 base, with 17 bases between them. Germline V lookup: CDR1 MNHNY, CDR2 SVGAGI (reference sequence). DNA for the CDR3: TGTGCCAGCGAGGACCGTGGCAGACAGAACACTGAAGCTTTCTTT. Amino acids: CASEDRGRQNTEAFF.

This clonotype is labeled medium-sized (0.01 to 0.1%). The chain combines TRBV29-1 with TRBJ2-1; D uncertain. This CDR3 region has 13 residues. Deletions cut 3 bases from V and 6 bases from J, with 12 bases between. Germline V CDR1 and CDR2: SQVTM, ANQGSEA. CDR3 in DNA: TGCAGCGTTGATGCGCCAGGTGGCAATGAGCAGTTCTTC. Residues: CSVDAPGGNEQFF.

The chain is built from TRBV6-2 or TRBV6-3 and TRBJ1-1; 7 nucleotides agree with TRBD1. The germline gives CDR1 MNHEY, CDR2 SVGEGT. With V trimmed by 0 bases and J by 4 bases, 8 bases remained unmatched. This CDR3 is 16 amino acids long. The CDR3 region is CASSYSQLQGRTEAFF. CDR3 nucleotides: TGTGCCAGCAGTTACTCCCAATTACAGGGGCGCACTGAAGCTTTCTTT.

This clonotype showed up just a few times. This chain uses TRBV12-3 or TRBV12-4 with TRBJ1-1; D possibly corresponds to TRBD1 (6 bases). Deletions cut 7 bases from V and 1 base from J, with 10 bases between. The CDR3 is 13 residues long. The CDR3 is CASIQQGNTEAFF. Written as DNA, the CDR3 is TGTGCCAGCATCCAACAGGGGAACACTGAAGCTTTCTTT.

The rearrangement uses TRBV12-5 and TRBJ2-1; D not resolved. Germline V lookup: CDR1 LGHNT, CDR2 FRNRAP. The CDR3 runs 13 residues. V was pared by 3 bases and J by 3 bases, with 6 bases between. CDR3 bases: TGTGCTAGTGGTTTATCCGGCTACAATGAGCAGTTCTTC. This sequence encodes CASGLSGYNEQFF.

The chain links TRBV18 to TRBJ2-7; D is undetermined. The CDR3 contains 14 residues. The germline V and J ends were trimmed by 4 bases and 3 bases, with 13 bases remaining between them. Germline V gene sequence: CDR1 KGHSH, CDR2 LQKENI. The CDR3 reads CASSLSGVNYEQYV. CDR3 bases: TGTGCCAGCTCACTTTCTGGAGTAAACTACGAGCAGTACGTC.